This T cell receptor beta chain was identified in a study of shared clonotypes between healthy human individuals. Background on the study: For every donor, three CD4 naive, three CD4 memory, two CD8 naive and one CD8 memory plates were used.

Genomic DNA belonging to each subset was distributed in equal measure over several immunoSEQ plates. The data were produced by immunoSEQ multiplex PCR, yet TCRdb's version contains in-frame clones alone and is incomplete. In the table there are about 2.2 million clones, roughly 91% of which are singletons. Naive CD8 isolation took CD45RO-negative cells positively selected for CCR7 and excluded terminally differentiated effector memory CD45RA+ cells. The V gene's germline CDR1 is SQVTM and CDR2 ANQGSEA. J was trimmed by 0 bases and V by 4 bases; bases with no gene match: 1. This CDR3 is built from 13 residues.

The specimen sequenced was naive CD8+ T cells from PBMCs. The genes are TRBV29-1 and TRBJ2-7; 9 bases are shared with TRBD1. This receptor was obtained from a man between 18 and 29 years old in good health. Some clones in this sample may be carry-over from other donors' samples. This CDR3 reads CSVGDRVSYEQYF. DNA for the CDR3: TGCAGCGTTGGGGACAGGGTCTCCTACGAGCAGTACTTC.